Below are 2 T cell receptor beta chains sequenced from a single sample in a study of T cells after yellow fever vaccination (dated by TCRdb to between 2018 and 2021). This sample's treatment or condition label indicates: live attenuated yellow fever vaccine strain. The library relied on 5' RACE. Reads for this sample came from an Illumina HiSeq 2500. TCRdb applied fastp at Q25 and MiXCR to the public reads, then kept only in-frame beta chains. Records with the same CDR3 protein are collapsed into one entry carrying the most frequent genes and DNA. The sample table lists about 150,000 distinct CDR3 sequences, under 8% of them with a count of one. The ten largest make up about 0.61% of the sample. Sequenced here: CD4+ T cells sorted from PBMCs, sampled 10 days after the yellow fever booster vaccination. Receptor source: a man younger than 45 who received the YFV17D yellow fever vaccine.

This clonotype turned up a few times. The CDR3 coding sequence is TGCAGTGCTAGAGACGGACTTCGCGAAGGCTACACCTTC. Residues: CSARDGLREGYTF. The chain joins TRBV20-1 to TRBJ1-2, with D uncertain. The CDR3 runs to 13 residues. Trimming left V 0 bases short and J 8 bases short, with 13 bases between. CDR1 and CDR2 (germline): DFQATT, SNEGSKA (reference sequence).

This clonotype came up many times. The chain combines TRBV4-3 with TRBJ2-7; D is ambiguous. This CDR3 comprises 16 residues. CDR1 is LGHNA and CDR2 is YSLEER in the germline V gene. Trimming took 0 bases from V and 2 from J, leaving 14 bases between them. CDR3 bases: TGCGCCAGCAGCCAAGAGGTCGGCGGCCTGGCCTACGAGCAGTACTTC. Encoded protein: CASSQEVGGLAYEQYF.